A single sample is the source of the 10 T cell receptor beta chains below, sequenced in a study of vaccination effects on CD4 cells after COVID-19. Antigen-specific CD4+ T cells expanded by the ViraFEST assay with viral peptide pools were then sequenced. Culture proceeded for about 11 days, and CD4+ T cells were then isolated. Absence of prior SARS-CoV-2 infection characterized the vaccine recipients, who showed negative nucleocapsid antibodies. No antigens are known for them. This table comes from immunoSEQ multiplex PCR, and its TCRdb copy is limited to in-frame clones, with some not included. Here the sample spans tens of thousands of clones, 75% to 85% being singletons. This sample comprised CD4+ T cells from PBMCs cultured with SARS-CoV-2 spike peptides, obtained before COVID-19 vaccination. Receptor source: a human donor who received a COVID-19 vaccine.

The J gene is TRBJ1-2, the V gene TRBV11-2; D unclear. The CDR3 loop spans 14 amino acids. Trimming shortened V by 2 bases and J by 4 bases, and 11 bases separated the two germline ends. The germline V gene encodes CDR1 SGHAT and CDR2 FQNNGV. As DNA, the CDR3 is TGTGCCAGCAGCTTAACAGAAAACAGCTATGGCTACACCTTC. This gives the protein CASSLTENSYGYTF.

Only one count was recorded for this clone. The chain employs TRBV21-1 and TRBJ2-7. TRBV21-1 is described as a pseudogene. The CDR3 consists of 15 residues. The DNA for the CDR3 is TGTGCCAGCACGGTCACTGCCAGCAGCTCCTACGAGCAGTACTTC. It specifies CASTVTASSSYEQYF.

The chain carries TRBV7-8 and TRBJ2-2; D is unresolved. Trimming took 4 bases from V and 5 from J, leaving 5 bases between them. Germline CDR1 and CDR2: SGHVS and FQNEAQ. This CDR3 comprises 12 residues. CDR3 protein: CASSSRTGELFF. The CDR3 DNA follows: TGTGCCAGCAGCTCTCGGACCGGGGAGCTGTTTTTT.

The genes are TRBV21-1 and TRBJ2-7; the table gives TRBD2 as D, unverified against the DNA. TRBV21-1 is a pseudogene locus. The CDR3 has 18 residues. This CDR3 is CASSPPNISGSPHYEQYF. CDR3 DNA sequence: TGTGCCAGCAGCCCACCAAACATTAGCGGGAGTCCCCATTACGAGCAGTACTTC.

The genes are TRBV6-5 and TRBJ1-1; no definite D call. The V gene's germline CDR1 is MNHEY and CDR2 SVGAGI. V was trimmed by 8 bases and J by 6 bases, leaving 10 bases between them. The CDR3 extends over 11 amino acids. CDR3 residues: CASAGVAEAFF. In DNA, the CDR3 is TGTGCCAGCGCAGGAGTCGCTGAAGCTTTCTTT.

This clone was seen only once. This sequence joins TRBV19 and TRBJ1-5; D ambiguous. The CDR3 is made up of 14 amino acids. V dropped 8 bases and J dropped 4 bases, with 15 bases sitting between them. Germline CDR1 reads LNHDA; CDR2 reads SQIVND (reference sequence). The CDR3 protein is CASDPGGLNQPQHF. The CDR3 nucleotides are TGTGCCAGTGATCCCGGAGGGCTAAATCAGCCCCAGCATTTT.

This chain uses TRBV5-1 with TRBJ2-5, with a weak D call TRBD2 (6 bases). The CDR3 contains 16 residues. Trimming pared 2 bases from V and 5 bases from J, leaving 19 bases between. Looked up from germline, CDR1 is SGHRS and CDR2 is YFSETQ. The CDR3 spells CASSFPVRGRGETQYF. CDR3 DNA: TGCGCCAGCAGCTTCCCCGTCCGGGGTCGGGGGGAGACCCAGTACTTC. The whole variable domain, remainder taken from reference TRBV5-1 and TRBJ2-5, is KAGVTQTPRYLIKTRGQQVTLSCSPISGHRSVSWYQQTPGQGLQFLFEYFSETQRNKGNFPGRFSGRQFSNSRSEMNVSTLELGDSALYLCASSFPVRGRGETQYFGPGTRLLVL.

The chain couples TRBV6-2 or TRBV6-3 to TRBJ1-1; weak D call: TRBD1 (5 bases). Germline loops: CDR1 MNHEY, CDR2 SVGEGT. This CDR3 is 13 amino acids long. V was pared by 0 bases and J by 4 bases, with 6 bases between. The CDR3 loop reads CASSYSGGTEAFF. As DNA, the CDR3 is TGTGCCAGCAGTTACTCCGGGGGCACTGAAGCTTTCTTT.

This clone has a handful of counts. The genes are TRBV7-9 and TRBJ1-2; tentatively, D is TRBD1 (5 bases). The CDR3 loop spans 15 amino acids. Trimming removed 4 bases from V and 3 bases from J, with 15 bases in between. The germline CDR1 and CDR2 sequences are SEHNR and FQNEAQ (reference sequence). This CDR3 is CASSSTGTDYYGYTF. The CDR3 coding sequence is TGTGCCAGCAGCTCCACCGGGACGGATTACTATGGCTACACCTTC.

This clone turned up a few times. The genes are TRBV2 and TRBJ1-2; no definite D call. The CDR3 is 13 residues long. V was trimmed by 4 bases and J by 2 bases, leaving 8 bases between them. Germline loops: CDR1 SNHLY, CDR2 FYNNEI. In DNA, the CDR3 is TGTGCCAGCAGTGTTAAGGTGAACTATGGCTACACCTTC. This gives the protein CASSVKVNYGYTF.